The clone carrying this T cell receptor beta chain was counted only a few times. Preparation of the TCRbeta library involved a method that used unique molecular identifiers. TCRdb ran MiXCR on the PCR reads and lists one entry per CDR3 protein. The sample shows some 240,000 distinct CDR3 sequences, 9.7% of them seen only once. Germline CDR1 reads SGHVS; CDR2 reads FQNEAQ. The length of the CDR3 is 14 residues. V lost 3 bases and J lost 6, with 14 bases in between. This sample is drawn from a study of T-cell reconstitution after alpha-beta-depleted transplantation in children. The rearrangement joins TRBV7-8 to TRBJ1-2, with D maybe TRBD1 (5 bases). The input for sequencing was PBMCs from the stem cell graft donor, taken from the stem cell graft. The sequence came from a human donor who donated a stem cell graft to a child with SCID. The CDR3 spells CASSFPPLGDGYTF. The CDR3 DNA sequence: TGTGCCAGCAGCTTCCCCCCTCTAGGGGATGGCTACACCTTC.